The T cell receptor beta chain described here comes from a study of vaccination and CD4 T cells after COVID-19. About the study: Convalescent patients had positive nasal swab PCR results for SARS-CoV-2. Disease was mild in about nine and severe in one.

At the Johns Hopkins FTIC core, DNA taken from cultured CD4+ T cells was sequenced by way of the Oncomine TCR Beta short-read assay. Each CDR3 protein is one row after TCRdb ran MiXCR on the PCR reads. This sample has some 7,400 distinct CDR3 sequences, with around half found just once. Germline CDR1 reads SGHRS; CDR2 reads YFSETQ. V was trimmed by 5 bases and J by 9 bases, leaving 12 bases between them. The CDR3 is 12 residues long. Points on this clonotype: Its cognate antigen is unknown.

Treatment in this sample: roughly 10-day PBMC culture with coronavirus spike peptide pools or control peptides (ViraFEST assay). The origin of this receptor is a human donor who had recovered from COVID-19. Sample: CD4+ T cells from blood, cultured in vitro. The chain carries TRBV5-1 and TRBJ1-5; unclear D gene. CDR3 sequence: CASRGEERPQHF. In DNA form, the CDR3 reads TGCGCCAGCAGAGGAGAGGAGCGGCCCCAGCATTTT.